This entry concerns a single T cell receptor beta chain. Its antigen target is currently unknown. Per-nucleotide qualities are absent, and no much larger clonotype sits a single base away. The sample belongs to a study of regulatory and conventional T cells in RAG deficiency (dated by TCRdb to 2016 to 2017). For context, the study as a whole: To compare the diversity and composition of the repertoires of Treg, conventional CD4+ and CD8+ T cells between RAG-deficient patients and healthy controls, the study applied high-throughput TCR beta sequencing.

Before genomic DNA was extracted, conventional CD4+ T cells were isolated from blood as CD25-low CD127-high cells. Eight or nine healthy control donors were used as the comparison group for repertoire analyses. Points the paper makes about the study in general: The CD25-high CD127-low cells sorted from Omenn syndrome patients may be peripherally activated cells rather than true Treg cells. All patient T-cell subsets had shorter CDR3 lengths; Omenn syndrome patients showed >75% Treg-Tconv repertoire overlap at nucleotide and amino acid level. For some subjects, some T-cell subset analyses were not performed. Unique TCR beta sequences from Treg cells were roughly 100-fold fewer in Omenn syndrome and CID/AS patients than controls, versus approximately 10-fold for other subsets. Markedly lower Shannon entropy and higher Simpson indices were observed in RAG-deficient patients than in control T-cell subpopulations.

Receptor amplification or capture employed the immunoSEQ multiplex PCR assay. Rearranged TCR beta chain products were amplified from genomic DNA of sorted T-cell subsets and sequenced. In the authors' own workflow: Shannon entropy and Simpson indices were used to measure the diversity of productive TCR beta rearrangements in each repertoire. To assess clonal expansion, the frequencies of the 100 most abundant productive TCR beta clonotypes were added up as a share of total reads. The TRB repertoires were scored with a self-reactivity index built on which amino acids appear at CDR3beta positions 6 and 7. Two-way ANOVA was used for repertoire analyses, while Student t or Mann-Whitney tests were used for flow cytometric analyses. Entries here come from immuneACCESS through TCRdb and include only in-frame sequences with V and J called. Some clones fail to appear in such tables; in the studies checked, an unresolved V gene covers under half of the shortfall, and the cause of the remainder is unknown. V and J calls and clone size are copied from that table; D and trimming were computed from the DNA. For this sample the table gives 20,000 or so clones, of which about 92% were detected only once. The ten largest clones take up less than 0.95% of the sample.

Sequences SGHVS (CDR1) and FQNEAQ (CDR2) are obtained from the germline V gene. V ends up 1 base short and J 0 bases short, with an unmatched junction base count of 3. The CDR3 runs 17 amino acids, cysteine and phenylalanine included. Just the 51-base CDR3 DNA is kept, in frame starting at base 1. These sequences were also reported in another study, on regulatory T cells. Per that second paper: For the multiplex PCR, 52 forward TRBV primers and 13 reverse TRBJ primers were used, and amplification bias was corrected with both assay-based and computational methods. Patient repertoires showed restricted unique TRB V-J pairs and skewed V and J gene usage, most marked in regulatory T cells. The study compared T-cell receptor beta repertoires of sorted regulatory, conventional CD4+ and CD8+ T cells in CD3G-deficient patients with those in healthy controls. Peripheral blood mononuclear cells were isolated by Ficoll density separation. Rearranged TRB loci were amplified from genomic DNA by multiplex PCR within the immunoSEQ assay. TRB amplicons were sequenced on an Illumina HiSeq platform. Raw sequences were error-filtered and aligned to reference gene sequences by custom algorithms and were subsequently analyzed with the immunoSEQ online tools. The frequencies of productive and nonproductive TRB rearrangements were evaluated among unique sequences as well as among total sequences. Prism software was used to run t tests, Mann-Whitney tests or two-way ANOVA for comparisons between groups.

The source is a human donor in good health. The specimen was CD4+ T cells sorted from blood. In this chain, TRBV7-8 is recombined with TRBJ2-1; 10 central nucleotides agree with TRBD2. In nucleotide form, the sequence is TGTGCCAGCAGCTTAGTTAGCGGGAGGCTCTCCTACAATGAGCAGTTCTTC. The encoded protein is CASSLVSGRLSYNEQFF.